This TCR beta chain was captured in a study of blood T cell repertoires in COVID-19. Background on the study: Material from acute and convalescent COVID-19 was sourced from the United States, Italy and Spain. T cells, B-cell-depleted T cells, or PBMCs supplied cDNA or gDNA.

This clone has just one count. Germline values: CDR1 SGHRS, CDR2 YFSETQ. This CDR3 region has 16 residues. J gave up 5 bases and V 0 bases, and 9 bases lay outside the gene matches. Original data processing: Cell counts per sample came from amplifying reference gene primers. Assay used: immunoSEQ multiplex PCR; TCRdb lists only in-frame clones, some missing. Clonal size and the V and J genes are those of that table, whereas D and trimming came from the DNA. The sample has under 55,000 clones; over 75% are singletons. The chain recombines TRBV5-1 with TRBJ1-1; TRBD1 aligns across 8 bases. This receptor was taken from a woman of 80 years or more with acute or convalescent COVID-19. The specimen sequenced was peripheral blood. This CDR3 reads CASSLVTGGTVTEAFF. The CDR3 bases are TGCGCCAGCAGCTTGGTAACAGGGGGAACCGTAACTGAAGCTTTCTTT. Based on the CDR3 plus reference TRBV5-1 and TRBJ1-1, the full variable domain is KAGVTQTPRYLIKTRGQQVTLSCSPISGHRSVSWYQQTPGQGLQFLFEYFSETQRNKGNFPGRFSGRQFSNSRSEMNVSTLELGDSALYLCASSLVTGGTVTEAFFGQGTRLTVV.